The 10 T cell receptor beta chains in this list originate from one sample, sequenced in a study of Graves' ophthalmopathy and Graves' hyperthyroidism. Amplification targeted the TCR beta CDR3 regions, with RNA transcripts as the source material. RT-PCR was first run with HTBI primers, then multiplex PCR in a second round. Using its own MiXCR run on the multiplex PCR reads, TCRdb lists one record per CDR3 protein. The sample lists 620,000 or so distinct CDR3 sequences, roughly 20% seen once, with more than 5.5% in the top ten. Sequences were obtained from peripheral blood. The receptors were gathered from a woman between 18 and 29 years old with stable Graves' hyperthyroidism. Some clones in this sample may be carry-over from other donors' samples.

This clonotype was detected ten times or more. CDR3 nucleotides: TGTGCCAGCTCCGGTTTGGTAGCGGGGGGAGAGACCCAGTACTTC. Its protein product is CASSGLVAGGETQYF. The chain links TRBV2 to TRBJ2-5; TRBD2 matches 10 bases. The CDR3 extends over 15 amino acids. V lost 8 bases to trimming and J lost 4 bases; unmatched junction nucleotides: 10. Germline V gives CDR1 SNHLY, CDR2 FYNNEI.

This clonotype was counted ten times or more. The chain has TRBV6-1 and TRBJ1-5; TRBD1 might be the D (6 bases). The V end lost 0 bases, the J end lost 7 bases, and 13 bases lay between the germline ends. The CDR3 has 15 residues. The germline gives CDR1 MNHNS, CDR2 SASEGT. The CDR3 coding sequence is TGTGCCAGCAGTGAAGCCTCAGGGGCCGGGCAGCCCCAGCATTTT. This translates into CASSEASGAGQPQHF.

For this clonotype: A much larger clone sits a single nucleotide away, making a read error possible. The chain uses TRBV6-5 and TRBJ1-1; TRBD1 matches 8 bases. This CDR3 has 15 residues. CDR1 and CDR2 from the germline V gene are MNHEY and SVGAGI. The CDR3 sequence is CASSSGYRGNSEAFF. The CDR3 DNA reads TGTGCCAGCAGTTCCGGATACAGGGGGAACTCTGAAGCTTTCTTT.

This clonotype was counted many times. V and J are TRBV28 and TRBJ2-7; TRBD2 matches 10 bases. Per the germline V gene, CDR1 is MDHEN and CDR2 is SYDVKM. Trimming removed 8 bases from V and 0 bases from J; junction bases left unmatched: 4. The CDR3 totals 14 residues. The CDR3 DNA reads TGTGCCAGCCACTCTAGCGGGAGCTCCTACGAGCAGTACTTC. Its protein product is CASHSSGSSYEQYF.

The table lists this clonotype with a few counts. Since a much larger clone is just one base distant, this may be a read error. V and J are TRBV6-2 or TRBV6-3 and TRBJ2-7; TRBD1 agrees at 8 bases. The germline CDR1 and CDR2 sequences are MNHEY and SVGEGT. The CDR3 length is 18 residues. The junction had 20 bases not matched to a gene; V was cut back by 7 bases and J by 3 bases. The CDR3 DNA reads as TGTGCCAGCACCTTCGCCGGGACAGGCAGTCGACCCAACTACGAGCAGTACTTC. This sequence encodes CASTFAGTGSRPNYEQYF.

This clonotype was found many times. V gene TRBV25-1 combines with J gene TRBJ2-7; maybe TRBD1 (6 bases). This CDR3 region has 15 residues. V lost 8 bases to trimming and J lost 5 bases, with 22 bases between them. Germline CDR1 and CDR2: MGHDK and SYGVNS. CDR3 nucleotide sequence: TGTGCCAGCGGGGGTTTTGGGCAGGGGATCAACGAGCAGTACTTC. It is translated as CASGGFGQGINEQYF.

In its sample, this clonotype was seen many times. The gene calls are TRBV20-1 and TRBJ1-2; D gene ambiguous. CDR3 length: 17 residues. Trimming removed 1 base from V and 0 bases from J, with 18 bases in between. Germline loops: CDR1 DFQATT, CDR2 SNEGSKA (reference sequence). The CDR3, as DNA: TGCAGTGCTAGAGCATTTGGGTCGAGATTTGCTAACTATGGCTACACCTTC. It yields the protein CSARAFGSRFANYGYTF.

In this sample, this clonotype turned up once. The chain is built from TRBV7-9 and TRBJ1-6; D not resolved. The CDR3 is made up of 14 amino acids. The germline gives CDR1 SEHNR, CDR2 FQNEAQ (reference sequence). V was shortened by 7 bases and J by 7 bases, with 14 bases between the two germline ends. The CDR3 DNA sequence: TGTGCCAGCAACCCTGACTTGCTGAATTCACCCCTCCACTTT. It codes for CASNPDLLNSPLHF.

This clonotype appeared many times. This rearrangement joins TRBV5-1 to TRBJ2-5; 9 bases are a match to TRBD1. Germline-derived CDR1 and CDR2 are SGHRS and YFSETQ. The J segment lost 5 bases and the V segment lost 5 bases, leaving 10 bases of the junction unmatched. CDR3 length: 15 amino acids. CDR3 amino acids: CASSWDRVGQETQYF. The CDR3 bases are TGCGCCAGCAGTTGGGACAGGGTTGGACAGGAGACCCAGTACTTC.

Concerning this clonotype itself: A much larger clone is a single base away; this may be a read error. This CDR3 fails to terminate in the conserved phenylalanine or tryptophan, so it likely reflects a read error. The chain carries TRBV24-1 and TRBJ1-2, with D perhaps matching TRBD1 (6 bases). Germline CDR1 reads KGHDR; CDR2 reads SFDVKD. Trimming took 3 bases from V and 6 from J, leaving 10 bases between them. This CDR3 has 13 residues. The CDR3 region is CATSDEQGNGYTY. The CDR3 DNA follows: TGTGCCACCAGTGATGAGCAGGGGAATGGCTACACCTAC.